The 4 T cell receptor beta chains in this list originate from one sample, sequenced in a study of blood T cell repertoires in COVID-19. Method: immunoSEQ multiplex PCR; TCRdb's copy keeps in-frame clones and lacks some. This sample has under 300,000 clones; roughly nine tenths occur once, and the top ten carry roughly 12%. Input material: peripheral blood. The receptor source for this set is a woman in her twenties or thirties with COVID-19, enrolled during active disease.

In the case of this clone: A much larger clone is a single base away; this may be a read error. The chain recombines TRBV11-2 with TRBJ2-7; 7 positions match TRBD1. Germline V gives CDR1 SGHAT, CDR2 FQNNGV. J lost 2 bases, V lost 4 bases, and 2 bases had no gene match. This CDR3 region has 13 residues. In DNA form, the CDR3 reads TGTGCCAGCAGCTCGGGACAGACCTACGAGCAGTACTTC. This translates into CASSSGQTYEQYF. Full variable domain (rest looked up from reference TRBV11-2 and TRBJ2-7): EAGVAQSPRYKIIEKRQSVAFWCNPISGHATLYWYQQILGQGPKLLIQFQNNGVVDDSQLPKDRFSAERLKGVDSTLKIQPAKLEDSAVYLCASSSGQTYEQYFGPGTRLTVT.

The chain recombines TRBV4-1 with TRBJ2-3; 8 bases agree with TRBD2. The CDR3 is made up of 16 amino acids. J lost 4 bases, V lost 3 bases, and 9 bases had no gene match. Germline CDR1 reads MGHRA; CDR2 reads YSYEKL. Written as DNA, the CDR3 is TGCGCCAGCAGCCAGGTGTGGACCGGGGGGGCAGATACGCAGTATTTT. This gives the protein CASSQVWTGGADTQYF.

The V gene is TRBV1, the J gene TRBJ2-7; the D segment call TRBD2 is taken from the table without a DNA check. TRBV1 is labeled a pseudogene. The CDR3 has 17 amino acids. CDR3 sequence: CTSSQVPRLAGWGEQYF. As DNA, the CDR3 is TGCACCAGCAGCCAAGTTCCTCGACTAGCGGGGTGGGGCGAGCAGTACTTC.

This rearrangement joins TRBV19 to TRBJ1-1; possible D gene TRBD1, 6 bases. Germline CDR1 is LNHDA and CDR2 is SQIVND (reference sequence). Trimming removed 6 bases at V and 6 bases at J, with 17 bases between. The CDR3 runs 14 residues. In DNA form, the CDR3 reads TGTGCCAGTAGGGATACCAGGGGAGGGGCTGAAGCTTTCTTT. Protein sequence: CASRDTRGGAEAFF.